Listed below are T cell receptor beta chains from one sample, sequenced in a study of identical twins. One entry per CDR3 protein, called by TCRdb with MiXCR from the 5' RACE reads. The table includes 300,000 or so distinct CDR3 sequences, just under 9.5% detected once. These data also formed part of another study, on yellow fever vaccine responses in identical twins.

The sequenced material came from CD8+ T cells sorted from blood. These receptors were collected from a woman between 18 and 30 years old in good health. Each CDR3 is given with its conserved first and last residue. D genes are given only for firm matches. Some rows mark clone size as missing; the rest say once, few, many or name a class of expanded clone.

cdr3_nt cdr3_aa v_call clone_size j_call d_call
TGCGCCAGCATCAAGGGGGACTCCTCCTACAATGAGCAGTTCTTC CASIKGDSSYNEQFF TRBV5-1 few TRBJ2-1 NA
TGTGCCAGCAGCGTAGGTTGGAGCGGGGGGTCAGATACGCAGTATTTT CASSVGWSGGSDTQYF TRBV9 few TRBJ2-3 TRBD2
TGTGCCAGTAGTGCAAACCCCCAGTTTGGGGGCTACACCTTC CASSANPQFGGYTF TRBV19 few TRBJ1-2 NA
TGTGCCAGCAGTGACGGGGTAGCGGCCCACAATGAGCAGTTCTTC CASSDGVAAHNEQFF TRBV6-4 NA TRBJ2-1 NA
TGTGCCAGCAGCTTTAACCCTAAAAAAGCGGAAGTTTCCTACGAGCAGTACTTC CASSFNPKKAEVSYEQYF TRBV11-2 many TRBJ2-7 NA
TGTGCCAGCAGTTCCCCGGGACTAGCCACAGATACGCAGTATTTT CASSSPGLATDTQYF TRBV12-3/TRBV12-4 NA TRBJ2-3 TRBD2
TGTGCCAGCAGAAGACAGGGAGGGAAATACGAGCAGTACTTC CASRRQGGKYEQYF TRBV2 NA TRBJ2-7 NA
TGCACCAGCAGCGGACGCCAGGGTCCCGTTGAAAAACTGTTTTTT CTSSGRQGPVEKLFF TRBV1 many TRBJ1-4 NA
TGCAGTGCTAGAGATAGAACTGAGGTCTATGGCTACACCTTC CSARDRTEVYGYTF TRBV20-1 NA TRBJ1-2 NA
TGTGCCAGCAGCCCGGACGTCAACTACAATGAGCAGTTCTTC CASSPDVNYNEQFF TRBV11-3 NA TRBJ2-1 NA
TGTGCCAGCAGCTTAAGCCAGGGAACCCACGAGCAGTACTTC CASSLSQGTHEQYF TRBV7-8 NA TRBJ2-7 NA